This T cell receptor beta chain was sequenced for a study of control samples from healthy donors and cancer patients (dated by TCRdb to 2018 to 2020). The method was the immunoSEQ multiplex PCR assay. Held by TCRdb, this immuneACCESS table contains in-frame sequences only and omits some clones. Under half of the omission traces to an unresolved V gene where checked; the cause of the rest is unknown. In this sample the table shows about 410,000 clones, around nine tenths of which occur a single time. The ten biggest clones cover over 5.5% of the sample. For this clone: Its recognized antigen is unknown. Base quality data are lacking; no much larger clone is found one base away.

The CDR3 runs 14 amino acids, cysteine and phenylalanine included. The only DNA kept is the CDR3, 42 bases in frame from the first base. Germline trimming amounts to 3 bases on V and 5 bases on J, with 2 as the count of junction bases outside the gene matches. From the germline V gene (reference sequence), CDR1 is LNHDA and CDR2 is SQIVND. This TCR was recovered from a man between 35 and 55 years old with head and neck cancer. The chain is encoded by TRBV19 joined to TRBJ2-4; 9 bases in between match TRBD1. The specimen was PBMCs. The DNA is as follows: TGTGCCAGTAGTATCCGGACAGGGGAAAACATTCAGTACTTC. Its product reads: CASSIRTGENIQYF.